This T cell receptor (beta chain) comes out of a study of blood T cell repertoires in COVID-19. Study at large: Donors in the United States, Italy and Spain gave samples during acute or convalescent COVID-19. Sample material is recorded as cDNA or gDNA derived from T cells, B-cell-depleted T cells, or PBMCs.

Trimming cost V 2 bases and J 10 bases; bases outside gene matches: 1. There are 12 residues in the CDR3. CDR1 and CDR2 from the germline V gene are MNHEY and SMNVEV (reference sequence). Using immunoSEQ multiplex PCR, the repertoire was profiled, and TCRdb retains in-frame clones only, with some absent. The table lists 300,000 to 350,000 clones, 87% of them singletons. What was sequenced was peripheral blood. The chain has TRBV27 and TRBJ2-1, with 8 bases identical to TRBD2. The sequence derives from a man aged 18 to 29 with active or convalescent COVID-19. The CDR3: CASSLLAGEQFF. The CDR3 DNA sequence: TGTGCCAGCAGTTTACTAGCGGGCGAGCAGTTCTTC.